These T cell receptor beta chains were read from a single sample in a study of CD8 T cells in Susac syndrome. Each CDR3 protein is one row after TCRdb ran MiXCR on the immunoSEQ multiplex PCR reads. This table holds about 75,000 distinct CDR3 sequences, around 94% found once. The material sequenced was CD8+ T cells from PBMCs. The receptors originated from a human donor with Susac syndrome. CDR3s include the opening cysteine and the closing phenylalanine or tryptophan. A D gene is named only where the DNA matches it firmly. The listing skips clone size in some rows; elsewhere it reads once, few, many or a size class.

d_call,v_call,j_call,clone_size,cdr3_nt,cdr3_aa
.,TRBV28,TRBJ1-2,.,TGTGCCAGCAGTCCTACGGGGCAGGGCTACACCTTC,CASSPTGQGYTF
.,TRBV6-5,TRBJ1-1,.,TGTGCCAGCAGTTACTTGGGAGTGGGGAACACTGAAGCTTTCTTT,CASSYLGVGNTEAFF
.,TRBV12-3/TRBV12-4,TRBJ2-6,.,TGTGCCAGCAGCGGTCTACCCTCTGGGGCCAACGTCCTGACTTTC,CASSGLPSGANVLTF
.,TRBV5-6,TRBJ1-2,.,TGTGCCAGCAGCTTGGGTAACAGTAACTATGGCTACACCTTC,CASSLGNSNYGYTF
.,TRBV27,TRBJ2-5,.,TGTGCCAGCAGCCCACGGATGGAAGAGACCCAGTACTTC,CASSPRMEETQYF
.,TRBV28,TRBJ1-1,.,TGTGCCAGCAGTTTCGCGACCCCCACTGAAGCTTTCTTT,CASSFATPTEAFF
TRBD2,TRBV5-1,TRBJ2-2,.,TGCGCCAGCAGCTTCGGGGGGGCCGGGGAGCTGTTTTTT,CASSFGGAGELFF
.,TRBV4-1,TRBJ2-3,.,TGCGCCAGCAGCCAAGATCGGGATACGCAGTATTTT,CASSQDRDTQYF
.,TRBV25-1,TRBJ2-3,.,TGTGCCAGCAGTGAATGGGGGGTGTCATCAGATACGCAGTATTTT,CASSEWGVSSDTQYF
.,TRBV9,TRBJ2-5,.,TGTGCCAGCAGCCTCGGGCGGACTCAAGAGACCCAGTACTTC,CASSLGRTQETQYF
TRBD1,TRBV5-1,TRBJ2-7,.,TGCGCCAGCAGCTTCCGGGACAGCCTTTACGAGCAGTACTTC,CASSFRDSLYEQYF
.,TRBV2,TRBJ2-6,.,TGTGCCAGCAGGAGACAGGACCCCTCTGGGGCCAACGTCCTGACTTTC,CASRRQDPSGANVLTF
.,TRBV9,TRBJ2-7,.,TGTGCCAGCAGCGTAGCGGACGGAGCCTACGAGCAGTACTTC,CASSVADGAYEQYF
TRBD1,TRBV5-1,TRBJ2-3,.,TGCGCCAGCAGCTTGGAGGGACAGGGGACAGATACGCAGTATTTT,CASSLEGQGTDTQYF
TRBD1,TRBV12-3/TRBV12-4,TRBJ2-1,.,TGTGCCAGCACCGACCGACAGGGAGAAAATGAGCAGTTCTTC,CASTDRQGENEQFF
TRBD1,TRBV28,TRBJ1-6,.,TGTGCCAGCAGTTACATGTCACAGGGGTCTAATTCACCCCTCCACTTT,CASSYMSQGSNSPLHF
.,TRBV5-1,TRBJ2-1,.,TGCGCCAGCAGCCTTTCCGACAATGAGCAGTTCTTC,CASSLSDNEQFF
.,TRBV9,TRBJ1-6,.,TGTGCCAGCAGTCCTTCCAGCTCCTATAATTCACCCCTCCACTTT,CASSPSSSYNSPLHF
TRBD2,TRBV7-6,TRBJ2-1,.,TGTGCCAGCAGCTTCACCGCGGGGGGGGACAATGAGCAGTTCTTC,CASSFTAGGDNEQFF
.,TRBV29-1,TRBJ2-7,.,TGCAGCGTTGTAATAGGGCCTTACTACGAGCAGTACTTC,CSVVIGPYYEQYF
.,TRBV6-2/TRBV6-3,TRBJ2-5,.,TGTGCCAGCAGTTCGGACAGGAGGGGGGAGACCCAGTACTTC,CASSSDRRGETQYF
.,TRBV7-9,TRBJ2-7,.,TGTGCCAGCAGCTTCAGGCAGGGATCCTACGAGCAGTACTTC,CASSFRQGSYEQYF
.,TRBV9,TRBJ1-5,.,TGTGCCAGCAGCCCGGGGCTTAGCAATCAGCCCCAGCATTTT,CASSPGLSNQPQHF
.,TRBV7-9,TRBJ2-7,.,TGTGCCAGCAGCCCTTGGGACATGGGTAGCTCCTACGAGCAGTACTTC,CASSPWDMGSSYEQYF
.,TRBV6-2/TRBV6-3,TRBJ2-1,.,TGTGCCAGCAAAAACAATGAGCAGTTCTTC,CASKNNEQFF
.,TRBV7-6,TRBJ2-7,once,TGTGCCAGCAGCTTAGGAACGGGGCGCGAGCAGTACTTC,CASSLGTGREQYF
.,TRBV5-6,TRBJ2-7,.,TGTGCCAGCAGCTTAAGTGCTGTCCGGAGGCGGCAGTACTTC,CASSLSAVRRRQYF
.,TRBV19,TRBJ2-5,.,TGTGCCAGGGGAGAGCGGGAAGAGACCCAGTACTTC,CARGEREETQYF
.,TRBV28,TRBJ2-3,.,TGTGCCAGCAGTTTAAGGCAGAGCACAGATACGCAGTATTTT,CASSLRQSTDTQYF
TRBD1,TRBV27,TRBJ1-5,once,TGTGCCAGCAGCTCTGGACAGGTGGGTCAGCCCCAGCATTTT,CASSSGQVGQPQHF
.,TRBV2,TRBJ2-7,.,TGTGCCAGCAGTGAAGCGCGGGGGCAATACGAGCAGTACTTC,CASSEARGQYEQYF
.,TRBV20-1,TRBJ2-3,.,TGCAGTGCTAGGAGCACGACCGGGCCCCCCTCGGCAGATACGCAGTATTTT,CSARSTTGPPSADTQYF
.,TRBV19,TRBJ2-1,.,TGTGCCAGTCAGACTTCCTACAATGAGCAGTTCTTC,CASQTSYNEQFF
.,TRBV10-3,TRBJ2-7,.,TGTGCCATCAGTCCCGGGACGGTCCACGAGCAGTACTTC,CAISPGTVHEQYF
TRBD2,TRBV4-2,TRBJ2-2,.,TGTGCCAGCAGCCAAGGGACTAGCGGGGGGGCCGGGGAGCTGTTTTTT,CASSQGTSGGAGELFF
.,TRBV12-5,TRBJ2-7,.,TGTGCTAGTGGTTTGGGCCCCCTGGAGCAGTACTTC,CASGLGPLEQYF
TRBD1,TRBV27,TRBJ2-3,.,TGTGCCAGCAGCGACAGGGCCGACACAGATACGCAGTATTTT,CASSDRADTDTQYF
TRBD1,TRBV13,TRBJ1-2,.,TGTGCCAGCAGCGCCGGACAGGGTCGCTATGGCTACACCTTC,CASSAGQGRYGYTF
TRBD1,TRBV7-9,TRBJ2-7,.,TGTGCCAGCAGCCAGGCCGGACAGGGGAACTACGAGCAGTACTTC,CASSQAGQGNYEQYF
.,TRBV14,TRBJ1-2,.,TGTGCCAGCAGCCCCTCTCGCTATGGCTACACCTTC,CASSPSRYGYTF
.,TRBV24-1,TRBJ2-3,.,TGTGCCACCAGTGACCGTAGTACAGATACGCAGTATTTT,CATSDRSTDTQYF
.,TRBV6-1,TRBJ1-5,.,TGTGCCAGCAGCCTAGGGGGTCTTAACAATCAGCCCCAGCATTTT,CASSLGGLNNQPQHF
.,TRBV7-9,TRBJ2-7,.,TGTGCCAGCAGCCCCGATGGCAGTAATCTCTACGAGCAGTACTTC,CASSPDGSNLYEQYF
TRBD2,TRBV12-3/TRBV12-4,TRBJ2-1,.,TGTGCCAGCAGTTTTATGGGGACTAGCGGGGGGGATAATGAGCAGTTCTTC,CASSFMGTSGGDNEQFF
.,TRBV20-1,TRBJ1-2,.,TGCAGTGCGACGGACGGGAATGGGGGTGGCTACACCTTC,CSATDGNGGGYTF
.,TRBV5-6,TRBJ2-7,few,TGTGCCAGCAGCGCCCCCCGGATGCACGAGCAGTACTTC,CASSAPRMHEQYF
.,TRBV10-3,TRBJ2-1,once,TGTGCCATCAGTGAGCCTCCTGAGGGGAGAAATGAGCAGTTCTTC,CAISEPPEGRNEQFF
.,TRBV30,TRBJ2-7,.,TGTGCCTGGAGAACACAGGTATCCTACGAGCAGTACTTC,CAWRTQVSYEQYF
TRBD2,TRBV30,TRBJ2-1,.,TGTGCCTGGTGGTACCCCGGGACTAGCCTTTTCGATGAGCAGTTCTTC,CAWWYPGTSLFDEQFF
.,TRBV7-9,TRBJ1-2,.,TGTGCCAGCAGCGGACCCGGGACAACAGATGGCTACACCTTC,CASSGPGTTDGYTF
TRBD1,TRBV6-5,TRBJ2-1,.,TGTGCCAGCAGTTTCAGGACAGGGGGTTGGGAGCAGTTCTTC,CASSFRTGGWEQFF
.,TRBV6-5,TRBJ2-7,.,TGTGCCAGCAGCTCGTTGGCAGGGGGGCACGAGCAGTACTTC,CASSSLAGGHEQYF
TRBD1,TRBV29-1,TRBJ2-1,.,TGCAGCGTTGAAGGGGGACAGTACAATGAGCAGTTCTTC,CSVEGGQYNEQFF